Below are 16 T cell receptor beta chains sequenced from a single sample in a study of Ad26.COV2.S vaccination and SARS-CoV-2 variants. Treatment reported: around 19 received Ad26.COV2.S at low or high dose, single or two shots; about 5 received placebo; per-sample allocation not given. Day 63 after the first vaccine or placebo injection was the time point for sampling. Clones were read by immunoSEQ multiplex PCR, and TCRdb kept only the in-frame ones, dropping some. The table lists some 350,000 clones, about 88% of them singletons. This material consisted of peripheral blood, taken in a trial of Ad26.COV2.S vaccine versus placebo. Receptors originate from a person aged 18-65 years who received the Ad26.COV2.S COVID-19 vaccine or a placebo.

The chain couples TRBV6-2 or TRBV6-3 to TRBJ2-7; D is possibly TRBD1 or TRBD2 (6 bases each). Germline V lookup: CDR1 MNHEY, CDR2 SVGEGT. V gave up 6 bases and J gave up 2 bases, with 14 bases separating them. The CDR3 is made up of 14 amino acids. In DNA form, the CDR3 reads TGTGCCAGCAGCCGGCCCGGGGGCCCCTACGAGCAGTACTTC. It is translated as CASSRPGGPYEQYF.

V gene TRBV2 combines with J gene TRBJ2-7, with TRBD2 matching 7 bases. With 5 bases clipped from V and 0 bases from J, the junction kept 22 bases outside the gene matches. The CDR3 covers 20 residues. From germline, CDR1 is SNHLY and CDR2 FYNNEI. The CDR3 here is CASSLGTSSGGSLRSYEQYF. In DNA, the CDR3 is TGTGCCAGCAGTCTCGGAACTAGTAGTGGCGGGAGCCTCCGCTCCTACGAGCAGTACTTC.

The rearrangement joins TRBV2 to TRBJ1-1, with D hard to call. CDR3 length: 13 amino acids. V lost 4 bases, J lost 2 bases, and 8 bases lay in between. CDR1 is SNHLY, CDR2 FYNNEI, per germline. The CDR3 protein is CASSGERNTEAFF. DNA of the CDR3: TGTGCCAGCAGTGGGGAGAGAAACACTGAAGCTTTCTTT.

This sequence joins TRBV6-2 or TRBV6-3 and TRBJ2-1; possibly TRBD2 for D (5 bases). From germline, CDR1 is MNHEY and CDR2 SVGEGT. V lost 1 base, J lost 5 bases, and 12 bases lay in between. This CDR3 has 15 residues. CDR3 sequence reads: CASSYYQRSNNEQFF. The CDR3 DNA reads TGTGCCAGCAGTTACTACCAGCGGTCTAACAATGAGCAGTTCTTC.

The genes are TRBV27 and TRBJ2-7; D is uncertain. This CDR3 region has 12 residues. Germline V gene data show CDR1 as MNHEY and CDR2 as SMNVEV (reference sequence). The V end lost 7 bases, the J end lost 3 bases, and 10 bases lay between the germline ends. The DNA of the CDR3 is TGTGCCAGCACAGGACGGAACTACGAGCAGTACTTC. Translated: CASTGRNYEQYF.

V and J are TRBV5-1 and TRBJ2-5, with D possibly TRBD2 on 5 matching bases. Germline CDR1 SGHRS, CDR2 YFSETQ. The CDR3 contains 13 residues. V gave up 3 bases and J gave up 1 base, with 7 bases separating them. The CDR3 loop reads CASSYGIQETQYF. The CDR3 DNA reads TGCGCCAGCAGCTACGGGATCCAAGAGACCCAGTACTTC.

The chain links TRBV11-2 to TRBJ2-6; D uncertain. The V gene's germline CDR1 is SGHAT and CDR2 FQNNGV. With 5 bases removed from V and 2 bases from J, the gap between germline ends came to 10 bases. The CDR3 is made up of 15 amino acids. The CDR3 DNA follows: TGTGCCAGCAGCCTGATTGTCCCTGGGGCCAACGTCCTGACTTTC. Its protein is CASSLIVPGANVLTF.

Worth noting for this clone: Other nucleotide sequences from this sample produce the same CDR3. The chain uses TRBV7-9 and TRBJ2-1, with 9 bases fitting TRBD2. This CDR3 contains 16 residues. The germline gives CDR1 SEHNR, CDR2 FQNEAQ (reference sequence). With V trimmed by 0 bases and J by 0 bases, 0 bases remained unmatched. CDR3 nucleotide sequence: TGTGCCAGCAGCTTAGCACTAGCGGGCTCCTACAATGAGCAGTTCTTC. Its protein product is CASSLALAGSYNEQFF.

The chain carries TRBV23-1 and TRBJ1-2, with 11 bases that match TRBD1. TRBV23-1 is an ORF, and what it does is uncertain. Unmatched junction bases numbered 6, after V lost 7 bases and J lost 8 bases. The CDR3 loop spans 13 amino acids. In nucleotides, the CDR3 is TGCGCCAGCACCGGACAGGGGGCGAGGGGCTACACCTTC. It specifies CASTGQGARGYTF.

The J gene is TRBJ2-1, the V gene TRBV11-2, with D unclear. The CDR3 sequence is 12 residues long. In germline, CDR1 is SGHAT, CDR2 FQNNGV. Trimming stripped 1 base from V and 7 bases from J, with 5 bases between. CDR3 sequence reads: CASSLGVNEQFF. The CDR3 DNA sequence: TGTGCCAGCAGCTTAGGAGTTAATGAGCAGTTCTTC.

The chain carries TRBV18 and TRBJ2-2; D is possibly TRBD1 or TRBD2 (5 bases each). Trimming cost V 3 bases and J 6 bases, with 11 bases left between them. The V gene's germline CDR1 is KGHSH and CDR2 LQKENI. This CDR3 contains 14 residues. CDR3 nucleotides: TGTGCCAGCTCACCGGGGGTAGACGCCGGGGAGCTGTTTTTT. Its translation is CASSPGVDAGELFF.

The chain carries TRBV11-2 and TRBJ1-4, with 7 bases identical to TRBD1. CDR1 is SGHAT, CDR2 FQNNGV, per germline. V lost 5 bases and J lost 6; bases outside the gene matches: 6. The CDR3 length is 14 residues. In DNA form, the CDR3 reads TGTGCCAGCAGCAGGGGGCTAGGGGATGAAAAACTGTTTTTT. Translation: CASSRGLGDEKLFF.

The gene calls are TRBV29-1 and TRBJ2-1; D is tentatively TRBD1 or TRBD2 (5 bases each). This CDR3 is 19 amino acids long. V lost 5 bases, J lost 1 base, and 27 bases lay in between. The V gene's germline CDR1 is SQVTM and CDR2 ANQGSEA. The CDR3 region has the DNA TGCAGCGTTTACCCCGCTATGACCGGGACGAGGACATCCTACAATGAGCAGTTCTTC. Its translation: CSVYPAMTGTRTSYNEQFF.

The J gene is TRBJ1-1, the V gene TRBV6-6; 7 bases align to TRBD1. Germline CDR1 and CDR2: MNHNY and SVGAGI (reference sequence). V trimming: 5 bases; J trimming: 2 bases; junction bases outside the gene matches: 5. The CDR3 is made up of 14 amino acids. CDR3 sequence (DNA): TGTGCCAGCAGTGGCCTAGGGGGCAACACTGAAGCTTTCTTT. Amino acid sequence: CASSGLGGNTEAFF.

The CDR3: CASSPGTGTEAFF. Here the CDR3 DNA reads TGTGCCAGCAGCCCAGGTACGGGCACTGAAGCTTTCTTT. V is TRBV11-2 and J is TRBJ1-1; D not resolved. V was trimmed by 5 bases and J by 4 bases, leaving 11 bases between them. CDR1 and CDR2 (germline): SGHAT, FQNNGV. The CDR3 is 13 residues long.

This chain joins TRBV10-3 and TRBJ2-7; TRBD2 matches at 12 bases. V was clipped by 6 bases and J by 6 bases; unmatched bases: 9. Germline V CDR1 and CDR2: ENHRY, SYGVKD. This CDR3 region has 15 residues. In DNA, the CDR3 is TGTGCCATCAGGGAGACTAGCGGGAGTCGGTCCGAGCAGTACTTC. As protein: CAIRETSGSRSEQYF.